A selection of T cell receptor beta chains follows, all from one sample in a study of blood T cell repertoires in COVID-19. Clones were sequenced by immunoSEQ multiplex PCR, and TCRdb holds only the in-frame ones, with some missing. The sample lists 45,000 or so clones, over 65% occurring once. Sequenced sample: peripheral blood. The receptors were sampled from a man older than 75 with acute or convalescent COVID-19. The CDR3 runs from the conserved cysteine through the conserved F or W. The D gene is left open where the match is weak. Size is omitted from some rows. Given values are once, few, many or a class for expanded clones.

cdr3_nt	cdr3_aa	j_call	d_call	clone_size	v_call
TGTGCCAGCAGCTTGGGGCAGAACTCTGGAAACACCATATATTTT	CASSLGQNSGNTIYF	TRBJ1-3	-	-	TRBV5-4
TGTGCCAGCAGTTTAATCAGGGGGGCTGAAGCTTTCTTT	CASSLIRGAEAFF	TRBJ1-1	TRBD1	-	TRBV6-5
TGTGCCAGCAGCGTAGGCGGGGACTCTCGCTACGAGCAGTACTTC	CASSVGGDSRYEQYF	TRBJ2-7	-	-	TRBV9
TGTGCCAGCAGTCCTGGACAGGCGAACACTGAAGCTTTCTTT	CASSPGQANTEAFF	TRBJ1-1	TRBD1	-	TRBV28
TGTGCCAGCAGAGGGAGTTTGTTCAATCAGCCCCAGCATTTT	CASRGSLFNQPQHF	TRBJ1-5	-	-	TRBV28
TGTGCCAGCTCACCCCGGGAGGCAGATACGCAGTATTTT	CASSPREADTQYF	TRBJ2-3	TRBD2	-	TRBV18
TGTGCCAGCAGCTTAATCGGCCGGGAGGGTGAGAATGAGCAGTTCTTC	CASSLIGREGENEQFF	TRBJ2-1	TRBD2	-	TRBV7-9
TGTGCCTGGGCCGGGGACTCTGGGGCCAACGTCCTGACTTTC	CAWAGDSGANVLTF	TRBJ2-6	-	-	TRBV30
TGTGCCAGCAGCTACACCGCGGGAGTTTACGAGCAGTACTTC	CASSYTAGVYEQYF	TRBJ2-7	TRBD2	few	TRBV7-9
TGTGCCAGCTCACCCAGGTCAAATTGGGGCGAAGCTTTCTTT	CASSPRSNWGEAFF	TRBJ1-1	-	-	TRBV18
TGTGCCAGCAGGACTAGCACAGATACGCAGTATTTT	CASRTSTDTQYF	TRBJ2-3	-	once	TRBV7-8
TGTGCCAGCTCACCGGGAGATCAGCCCCAGCATTTT	CASSPGDQPQHF	TRBJ1-5	-	-	TRBV18
TGTGCCAGCAGCTCGGGGACAGGGCTGCTCTACGAGCAGTACTTC	CASSSGTGLLYEQYF	TRBJ2-7	TRBD1	-	TRBV11-2
TGCGCCAGCAGCGTAACGAGCTCCTACGAGCAGTACTTC	CASSVTSSYEQYF	TRBJ2-7	-	-	TRBV5-1